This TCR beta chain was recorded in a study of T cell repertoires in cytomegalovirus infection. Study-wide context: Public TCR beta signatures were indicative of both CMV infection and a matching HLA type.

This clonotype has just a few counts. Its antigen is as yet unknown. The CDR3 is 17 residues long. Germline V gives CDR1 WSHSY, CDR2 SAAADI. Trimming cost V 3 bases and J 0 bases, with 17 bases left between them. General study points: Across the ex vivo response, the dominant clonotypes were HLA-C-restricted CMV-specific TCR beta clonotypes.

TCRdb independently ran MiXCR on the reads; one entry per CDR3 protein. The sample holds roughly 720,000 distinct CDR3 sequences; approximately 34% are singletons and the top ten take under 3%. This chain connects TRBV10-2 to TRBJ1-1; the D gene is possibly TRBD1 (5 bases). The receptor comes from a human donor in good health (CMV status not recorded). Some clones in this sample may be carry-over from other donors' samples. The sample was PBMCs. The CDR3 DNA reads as TGCGCCAGCAGTGAATTTCAGGGAGCCAATTTGAACACTGAAGCTTTCTTT. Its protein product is CASSEFQGANLNTEAFF.